This entry describes one T cell receptor (beta chain). Data came from immunoSEQ multiplex PCR; TCRdb stores just in-frame clones and leaves some out. The sample carries some 250,000 clones, roughly 90% recorded once. This sample is drawn from a study of blood T cell repertoires in COVID-19. Turning to the study itself: Samples of COVID-19 (acute and convalescent) were obtained from the United States, Italy and Spain. PBMCs, B-cell-depleted T cells, or T cells were the source of the cDNA or gDNA that made up the material.

V lost 3 bases, J lost 6 bases, and 11 bases lay in between. Per germline, CDR1 SGHTA and CDR2 FQGNSA. This CDR3 comprises 14 residues. Sequencing was done on a sample of peripheral blood. This clonotype originated in a man aged 60 to 75 who had recovered from COVID-19. The rearrangement links TRBV7-2 to TRBJ1-4, with D perhaps TRBD1 (6 bases). The CDR3 DNA sequence: TGTGCCAGCAGCTTCGACAGGTGGGATGAAAAACTGTTTTTT. Translating it yields CASSFDRWDEKLFF.